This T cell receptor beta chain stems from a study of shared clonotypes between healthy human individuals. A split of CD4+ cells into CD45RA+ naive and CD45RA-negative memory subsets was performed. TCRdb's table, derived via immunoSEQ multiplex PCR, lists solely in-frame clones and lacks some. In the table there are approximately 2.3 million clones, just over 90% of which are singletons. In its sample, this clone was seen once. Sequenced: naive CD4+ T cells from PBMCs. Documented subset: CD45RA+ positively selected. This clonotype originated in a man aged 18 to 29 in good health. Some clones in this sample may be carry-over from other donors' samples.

DNA of the CDR3: TGTGCCAGCAGCCTGTCGGCAGGATGGACTGAAGCTTTCTTT. Protein sequence: CASSLSAGWTEAFF. The chain recombines TRBV21-1 with TRBJ1-1; TRBD1 is taken as the D call from the table, unchecked against the DNA. TRBV21-1 is described as a pseudogene. The CDR3 runs to 14 residues.